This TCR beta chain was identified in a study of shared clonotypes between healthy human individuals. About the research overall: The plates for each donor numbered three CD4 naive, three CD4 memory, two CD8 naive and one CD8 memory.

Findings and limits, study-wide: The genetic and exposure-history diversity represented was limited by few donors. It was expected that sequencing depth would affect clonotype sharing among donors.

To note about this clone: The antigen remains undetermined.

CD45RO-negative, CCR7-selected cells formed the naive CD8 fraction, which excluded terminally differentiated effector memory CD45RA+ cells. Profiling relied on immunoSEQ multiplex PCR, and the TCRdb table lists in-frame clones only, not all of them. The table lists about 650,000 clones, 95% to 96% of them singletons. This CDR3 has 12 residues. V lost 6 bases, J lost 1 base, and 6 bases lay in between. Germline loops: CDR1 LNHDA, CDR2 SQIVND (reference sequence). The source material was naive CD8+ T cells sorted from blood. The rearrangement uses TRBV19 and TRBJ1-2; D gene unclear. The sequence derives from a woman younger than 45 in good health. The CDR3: CASRTVNYGYTF. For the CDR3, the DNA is TGTGCCAGTAGGACGGTTAACTATGGCTACACCTTC. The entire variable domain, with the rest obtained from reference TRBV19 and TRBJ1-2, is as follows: DGGITQSPKYLFRKEGQNVTLSCEQNLNHDAMYWYRQDPGQGLRLIYYSQIVNDFQKGDIAEGYSVSREKKESFPLTVTSAQKNPTAFYLCASRTVNYGYTFGSGTRLTVV.